This T cell receptor beta chain originates from a study of blood T cell repertoires in COVID-19. Clones were sequenced by immunoSEQ multiplex PCR, and TCRdb holds only the in-frame ones, with some missing. The repertoire holds under 200,000 clones, with around four fifths as singletons. Germline lookup yields CDR1 SGHAT and CDR2 FQNNGV. Trimming cost V 0 bases and J 5 bases; bases outside gene matches: 7. This CDR3 has 17 residues. This TCR came from a woman aged 45-59 years who had recovered from COVID-19. J is TRBJ1-4 and V is TRBV11-2, with 9 bases lining up with TRBD1. Sequencing was performed on PBMCs or T cells enriched from blood (not recorded which). The CDR3 sequence: CASSLDLSTGGNEKLFF. The CDR3 DNA reads as TGTGCCAGCAGCTTAGATCTATCGACAGGGGGGAATGAAAAACTGTTTTTT.